This T cell receptor (beta chain) was sequenced in a study of blood T cell repertoires in COVID-19. In the study overall: Italy, Spain and the United States were the sources of the convalescent and acute COVID-19 samples.

Per the original methods: Scientists estimated how many nucleated cells there were by amplifying reference gene primers. The repertoire was sequenced with immunoSEQ multiplex PCR; TCRdb's copy has only in-frame clones and lacks some. V and J calls and clone size come straight from that table; D and trimming were deduced from the DNA. Among a few hundred thousand clones, more than 70% were seen once, and the ten largest hold 3.1%. The CDR3 is made up of 15 amino acids. The ends lost 0 bases at V and 3 bases at J; junction bases unmatched: 1. The germline CDR1 and CDR2 sequences are LGHNA and YNFKEQ. The chain is built from TRBV4-2 and TRBJ2-1, with TRBD2 matching 8 bases. The clonotype originates from a woman aged 18-35 years with acute or convalescent COVID-19. Sequenced input: peripheral blood. In DNA, the CDR3 is TGTGCCAGCAGCCAAGAGCGGGGGGACTACAATGAGCAGTTCTTC. Protein: CASSQERGDYNEQFF.